Listed here is a single TCR beta chain. Antigen unknown. The data originate from a study of T cells in localized non-small cell lung cancer. Study-wide results and limits: Across samples, adjacent lung featured a median roughly 56 of the top 100 tumor clones. Heterogeneity cannot be ruled out, as sequencing used one tumor region only. Longer overall survival associated with higher blood T cell density; shorter survival with higher adjacent-lung clonality. Uninvolved adjacent lung had the highest recorded T cell clonality, with tumor below it.

TCRdb keeps only in-frame clones here, not all; method: immunoSEQ multiplex PCR. The sample shows 90,000 to 95,000 clones, approximately 91% of them seen only once. The V end lost 2 bases, the J end lost 7 bases, and 15 bases lay between the germline ends. This CDR3 comprises 15 residues. Germline loops: CDR1 MDHEN, CDR2 SYDVKM. The sample here was PBMCs, taken before any cancer treatment. The clonotype comes from a woman aged 40-70 years with stage II squamous cell lung carcinoma. The chain couples TRBV28 to TRBJ1-5; the D gene is possibly TRBD1 (6 bases). CDR3 protein: CASSLGGGQEQPQHF. The CDR3 region has the DNA TGTGCCAGCAGTTTAGGGGGCGGTCAGGAACAGCCCCAGCATTTT. Together with reference TRBV28 and TRBJ1-5, the CDR3 gives the full variable domain: DVKVTQSSRYLVKRTGEKVFLECVQDMDHENMFWYRQDPGLGLRLIYFSYDVKMKEKGDIPEGYSVSREKKERFSLILESASTNQTSMYLCASSLGGGQEQPQHFGDGTRLSIL.